This T cell receptor beta chain was captured by sequencing in a study of OX40 agonist ivuxolimab in advanced cancers. Overall study: Intravenous ivuxolimab was administered to patients every 2 weeks at 0.01 to 10 mg/kg. Males comprised 70% to 90% of the group, whose mean age was approximately 60 years (range roughly 20 to 90).

Clones were sequenced by immunoSEQ multiplex PCR, and TCRdb holds only the in-frame ones, with some missing. The sample yields around 50,000 clones, over 80% seen once. In regard to this clone: Its antigen is undetermined.

The CDR3 spans 13 residues. Losses at the gene ends were 6 bases for V and 0 bases for J; bases not matched to a gene: 1. Germline lookup yields CDR1 MDHEN and CDR2 SYDVKM. Study results and limitations: In CD8+ T cells, expanded clones were on average more numerous than in CD4+.

The J gene is TRBJ1-1, the V gene TRBV28; 7 nucleotides line up with TRBD1. This material consisted of CD4+ or CD8+ T cells sorted from blood, taken in a trial of the OX40 agonist ivuxolimab. This receptor was identified in an adult with an advanced solid tumor such as melanoma, head and neck, liver or kidney cancer. The CDR3 DNA follows: TGTGCCAGCAGCGGGACAGTGAACACTGAAGCTTTCTTT. Translated, it gives CASSGTVNTEAFF. Combining the CDR3 with reference TRBV28 and TRBJ1-1 gives the whole variable domain DVKVTQSSRYLVKRTGEKVFLECVQDMDHENMFWYRQDPGLGLRLIYFSYDVKMKEKGDIPEGYSVSREKKERFSLILESASTNQTSMYLCASSGTVNTEAFFGQGTRLTVV.